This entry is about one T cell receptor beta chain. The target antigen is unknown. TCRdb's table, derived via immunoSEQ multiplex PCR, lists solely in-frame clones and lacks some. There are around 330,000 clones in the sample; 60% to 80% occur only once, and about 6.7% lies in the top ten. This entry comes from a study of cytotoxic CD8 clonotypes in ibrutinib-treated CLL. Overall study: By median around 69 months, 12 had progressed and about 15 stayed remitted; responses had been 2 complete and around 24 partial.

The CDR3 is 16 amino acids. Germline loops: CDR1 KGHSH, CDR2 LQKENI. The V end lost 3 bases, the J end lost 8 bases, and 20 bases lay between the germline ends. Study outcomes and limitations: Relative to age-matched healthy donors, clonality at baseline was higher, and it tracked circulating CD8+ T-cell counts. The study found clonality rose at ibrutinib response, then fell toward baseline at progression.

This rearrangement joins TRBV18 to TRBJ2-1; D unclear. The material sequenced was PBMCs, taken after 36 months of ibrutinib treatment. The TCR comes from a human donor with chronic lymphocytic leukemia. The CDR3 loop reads CASSPPTDRRYYEQFF. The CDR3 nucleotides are TGTGCCAGCTCACCCCCCACAGACCGGAGATACTATGAGCAGTTCTTC.